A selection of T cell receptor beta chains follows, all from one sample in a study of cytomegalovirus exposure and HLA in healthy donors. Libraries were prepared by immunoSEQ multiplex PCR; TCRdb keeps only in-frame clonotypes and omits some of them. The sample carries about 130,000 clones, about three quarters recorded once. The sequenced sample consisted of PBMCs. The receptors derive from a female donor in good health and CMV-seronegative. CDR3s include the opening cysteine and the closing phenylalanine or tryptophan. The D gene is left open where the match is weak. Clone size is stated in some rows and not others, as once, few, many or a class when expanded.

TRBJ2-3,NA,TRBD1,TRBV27,TGTGCCAGCAGTCAAGGACAGGGACAAGATACGCAGTATTTT,CASSQGQGQDTQYF
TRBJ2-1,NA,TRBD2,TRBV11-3,TGTGCCAGCAGCAAAACTAGCGGGAGTAACAATGAGCAGTTCTTC,CASSKTSGSNNEQFF
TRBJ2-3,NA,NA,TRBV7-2,TGTGCCAGCAGCTCTTATTCACAGGGCACAGATACGCAGTATTTT,CASSSYSQGTDTQYF
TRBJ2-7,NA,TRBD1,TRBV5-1,TGCGCCAGCAGCCCCATCGGGACAGACTCCTACGAGCAGTACTTC,CASSPIGTDSYEQYF
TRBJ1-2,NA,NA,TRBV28,TGTGCCACATTCGGGAATCCCACTATTCACTATGGCTACACCTTC,CATFGNPTIHYGYTF
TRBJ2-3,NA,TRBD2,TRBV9,TGTGCCAGCAGCGTAGCGAGTTCTGCGGGGGGATCCACAGATACGCAGTATTTT,CASSVASSAGGSTDTQYF
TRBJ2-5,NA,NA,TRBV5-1,TGCGCCAGCAGCTTTTTGGGGGCCCAAGAGACCCAGTACTTC,CASSFLGAQETQYF
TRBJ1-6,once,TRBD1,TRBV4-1,TGCGCCAGCAGCCAAGAGGGTTTTGTGGAGGGGGCTTCACCCCTCCACTTT,CASSQEGFVEGASPLHF
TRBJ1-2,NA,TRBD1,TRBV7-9,TGTTCCAGCAGCTTACCCCGACAGGGCTCCGGGGGCTACACCTTC,CSSSLPRQGSGGYTF
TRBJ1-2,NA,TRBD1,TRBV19,TGTGCCAGTAGCCCGGGACAGGGGGACTATGGCTACACCTTC,CASSPGQGDYGYTF
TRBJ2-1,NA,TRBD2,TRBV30,TGTGCCTGGAGGAGCGGGAGCTCCTACAATGAGCAGTTCTTC,CAWRSGSSYNEQFF
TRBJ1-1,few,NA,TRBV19,TGTGCCAGTATCGGATTGGGGGGGAGCCCTGAAGCTTTCTTT,CASIGLGGSPEAFF
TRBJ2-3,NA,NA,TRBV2,TGTGCCAGCAGGAGGGAGGATACGCAGTATTTT,CASRREDTQYF
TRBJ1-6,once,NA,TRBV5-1,TGCGCCAGCAGCTTGGGTGTACAACATAATTCACCCCTCCACTTT,CASSLGVQHNSPLHF
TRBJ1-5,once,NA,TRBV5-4,TGTGCCAGCAGTTTGTATCCGGATCAGCCCCAGCATTTT,CASSLYPDQPQHF
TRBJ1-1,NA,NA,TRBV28,TGTGCCAGCAGTGTCCCCCAAGGGGTGTTCACTGAAGCTTTCTTT,CASSVPQGVFTEAFF
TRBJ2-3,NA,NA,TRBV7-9,TGTGCCAGCAGCTTAGAGGGGGGGCGGGCAGATACGCAGTATTTT,CASSLEGGRADTQYF
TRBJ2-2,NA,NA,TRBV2,TGTGCCAGCAAGGCGGAGTCGAACACCGGGGAGCTGTTTTTT,CASKAESNTGELFF
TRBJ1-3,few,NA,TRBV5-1,TGCGCCAGCAGCCTCACTAGTGGGGGCCGTGGAAACACCATATATTTT,CASSLTSGGRGNTIYF
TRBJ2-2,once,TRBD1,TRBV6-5,TGTGCCAGCACCTACCAGGGGGCAGACACCGGGGAGCTGTTTTTT,CASTYQGADTGELFF
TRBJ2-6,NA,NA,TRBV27,TGTGCCAGCAGTTTCCCTAGCTCTGGGGCCAACGTCCTGACTTTC,CASSFPSSGANVLTF
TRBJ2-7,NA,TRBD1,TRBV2,TGTGCCAGCAGTGAAGACAGGGGACCCTACGAGCAGTACTTC,CASSEDRGPYEQYF
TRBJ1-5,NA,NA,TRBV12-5,TGTGCTAGTGGGATAGGGATAGCGGGCAATCAGCCCCAGCATTTT,CASGIGIAGNQPQHF
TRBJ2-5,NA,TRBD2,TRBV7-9,TGTTCCAGCAGCTTGCGGGGGAGCCAAGAGACCCAGTACTTC,CSSSLRGSQETQYF
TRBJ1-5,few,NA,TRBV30,TGTGCCTGGAGTGTACAGGACCATCAGCCCCAGCATTTT,CAWSVQDHQPQHF
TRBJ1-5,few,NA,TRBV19,TGTGCCAGTAGTCTGAGAATTCGCCAGCCCCAGCATTTT,CASSLRIRQPQHF
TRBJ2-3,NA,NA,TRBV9,TGTGCCAGCAGCGCAGAGACGGGGTTCTCCACAGATACGCAGTATTTT,CASSAETGFSTDTQYF
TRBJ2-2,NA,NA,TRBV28,TGTGCCAGCAGTTTTGCCGGGAACACCGGGGAGCTGTTTTTT,CASSFAGNTGELFF
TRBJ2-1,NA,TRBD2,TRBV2,TGTGCCAGCAGTGAACAGCGCGGGAGATTCTACAATGAGCAGTTCTTC,CASSEQRGRFYNEQFF
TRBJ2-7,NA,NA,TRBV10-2,TGCGCCAGCAGTCCCCCGAGCTCCTACGAGCAGTACTTC,CASSPPSSYEQYF
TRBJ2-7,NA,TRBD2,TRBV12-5,TGTGCTAGTGGTTTGGCGGTCGGGGGGGGACGCCCGGGGTTCGAGCAGTACTTC,CASGLAVGGGRPGFEQYF
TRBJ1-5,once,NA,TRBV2,TGTGCCAGCAGTAACGGGCAGCCCCAGCATTTT,CASSNGQPQHF
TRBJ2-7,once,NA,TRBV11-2,TGTGCCAGCAGCACATGGACAGCGGACGAGCAGTACTTC,CASSTWTADEQYF
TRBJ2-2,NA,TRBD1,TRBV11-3,TGTGCCAGCAGCCTCACAGGGGGACAGGGGCTTGGAAACACCGGGGAGCTGTTTTTT,CASSLTGGQGLGNTGELFF
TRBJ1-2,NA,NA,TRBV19,TGTGCCAGTAGTAGTCAGGGGACTATCTCGGGGACGGGCTACACCTTC,CASSSQGTISGTGYTF
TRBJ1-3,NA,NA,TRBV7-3,TGTGCCAGCAGCTTAAGGCCGGACAGCGGAAACACCATATATTTT,CASSLRPDSGNTIYF
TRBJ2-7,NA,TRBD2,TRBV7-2,TGTGCCAGCAGCCGGTCCAGCGGGGGGGCTGGAGGCTACGAGCAGTACTTC,CASSRSSGGAGGYEQYF
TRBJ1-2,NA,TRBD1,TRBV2,TGTGCCAGCAGCCAGGGGGCGCGTCCTGGCTACACCTTC,CASSQGARPGYTF
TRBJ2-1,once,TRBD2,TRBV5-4,TGTGCCAGCAGCCGGGGACCCGGGACTAGAAATAATGAGCAGTTCTTC,CASSRGPGTRNNEQFF
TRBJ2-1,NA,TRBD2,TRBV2,TGTGCCAGCAGGGAGACTAGCGGGAGGACGGGAGGGTTCTTC,CASRETSGRTGGFF
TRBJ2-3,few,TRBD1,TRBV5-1,TGCGCCAGCAGCCCAGGGACAGGGGCTAGCACAGATACGCAGTATTTT,CASSPGTGASTDTQYF